Below are 5 T cell receptor beta chains sequenced from a single sample in a study of beta chain features in type 1 diabetes. Of the isolated RNA, all was reverse transcribed, and so the sequenced material was expressed TCRB transcripts. Some clones are missing from TCRdb's copy, which holds only in-frame ones; the method was immunoSEQ multiplex PCR. The profile shows about half a million clones, around 28% of them singletons. Sequenced: naive CD4+ T cells from blood. Receptor source: a man younger than 35 in good health.

In this sample, this clone turned up a few times. This chain links TRBV18 with TRBJ2-6; D gene unclear. V was trimmed by 6 bases and J by 0 bases, leaving 9 bases between them. Germline V gene lookup returns CDR1 KGHSH and CDR2 LQKENI. This CDR3 has 15 amino acids. CDR3: CASSPALSGANVLTF. In DNA, the CDR3 is TGTGCCAGCTCTCCAGCCCTCTCTGGGGCCAACGTCCTGACTTTC.

The gene calls are TRBV30 and TRBJ1-1; 11 bases agree with TRBD1. Germline values: CDR1 GTSNPN, CDR2 SVGIG (reference sequence). This CDR3 comprises 13 residues. Trimming at V came to 3 bases and at J to 6 bases, leaving 3 bases not matched to a gene. Here the CDR3 DNA reads TGTGCCTGGAGGTGGGACAGGGGGGCTGAAGCTTTCTTT. As protein: CAWRWDRGAEAFF.

This chain joins TRBV30 and TRBJ2-1; possibly TRBD2 for D (6 bases). The CDR3 extends over 12 amino acids. Looked up from germline, CDR1 is GTSNPN and CDR2 is SVGIG (reference sequence). V gave up 5 bases and J gave up 6 bases, with 11 bases separating them. DNA of the CDR3: TGTGCCTGGGCGACTAGAGCCAATGAGCAGTTCTTC. Amino acids: CAWATRANEQFF.

This clone was picked up a small number of times. V usage is TRBV6-5 and J usage is TRBJ2-7, with D maybe TRBD1 (5 bases). The CDR3 has 13 amino acids. Trimming shortened V by 6 bases and J by 0 bases, and 9 bases separated the two germline ends. Germline-derived CDR1 and CDR2 are MNHEY and SVGAGI. The CDR3 loop is CASRDTSSYEQYF. In DNA form, the CDR3 reads TGTGCCAGCAGGGACACGAGCTCCTACGAGCAGTACTTC.

This clone came up a few times. V is TRBV5-6 and J is TRBJ2-1, with 13 bases identical to TRBD2. V was clipped by 5 bases and J by 0 bases; unmatched bases: 11. This CDR3 comprises 19 residues. CDR1 and CDR2 (germline): SGHDT, YYEEEE. The DNA for the CDR3 is TGTGCCAGCAGTTCAGGACTAGCGGGAGCCTTCAGCTCCTACAATGAGCAGTTCTTC. This gives the protein CASSSGLAGAFSSYNEQFF.